The 29 T cell receptor beta chains reported below all come from one sample, sequenced in a study of blood T cells in healthy people across ages. A J-beta primer mix and a sample-barcoded 5' primer were used in a second PCR of roughly 7 to 12 cycles. TCRdb re-analysed the 5' RACE reads in MiXCR, keeping a single row per CDR3 protein. This sample has more than 700,000 distinct CDR3 sequences, with roughly 50% found just once. Sequenced: blood. The receptors derive from an older man in good health.

This clonotype was detected only a few times. The V gene is TRBV20-1, the J gene TRBJ2-3, with TRBD2 matching 10 bases. V dropped 3 bases and J dropped 5; count of bases not matched to a gene: 8. Germline values: CDR1 DFQATT, CDR2 SNEGSKA (reference sequence). The CDR3 loop spans 15 amino acids. The CDR3 sequence is CSASHLAGAGDTQYF. CDR3 in DNA: TGCAGTGCTAGTCATCTAGCGGGAGCGGGAGATACGCAGTATTTT.

This chain joins TRBV29-1 and TRBJ1-2, with D maybe TRBD1 (6 bases). From germline, CDR1 is SQVTM and CDR2 ANQGSEA. The V gene lost 4 bases and the J gene lost 8 bases, with 11 bases spanning the gap. The CDR3 consists of 11 residues. CDR3 in amino acids: CSVVSGEGYTF. The CDR3 DNA reads as TGCAGCGTTGTTTCAGGGGAAGGCTACACCTTC.

Only a few counts were recorded for this clonotype. The chain carries TRBV7-2 and TRBJ1-2, with 7 bases aligning to TRBD1. The J segment lost 2 bases and the V segment lost 7 bases, leaving 7 bases of the junction unmatched. The length of the CDR3 is 14 residues. Germline V CDR1 and CDR2: SGHTA, FQGNSA. CDR3 sequence (DNA): TGTGCCAGCAAAGAGGACAGGACCAACTATGGCTACACCTTC. Amino acids: CASKEDRTNYGYTF.

This chain joins TRBV10-3 and TRBJ2-2, with 7 bases aligning to TRBD1. V shed 7 bases, J shed 4 bases, and the junction held 9 bases outside the gene matches. Germline lookup yields CDR1 ENHRY and CDR2 SYGVKD. The CDR3 is 15 amino acids. CDR3 coding DNA: TGTGCCATCACCCAAACAGGGGTTGTCACCGGGGAGCTGTTTTTT. Its protein product is CAITQTGVVTGELFF.

The chain couples TRBV28 to TRBJ2-1; D assignment may be TRBD1 or TRBD2 (5 bases each). Germline lookup yields CDR1 MDHEN and CDR2 SYDVKM. The CDR3 extends over 13 amino acids. V lost 10 bases and J 10 bases, leaving 20 bases between the germline ends. The CDR3 sequence: CAIARDPFREQFF. CDR3 DNA: TGTGCCATCGCCCGGGACCCGTTTCGGGAGCAGTTCTTC.

The CDR3 DNA reads TGTGCCAGCAGCTTAGAGGCAGCCGACAATGAGCAGTTCTTC. It encodes CASSLEAADNEQFF. The chain uses TRBV11-3 and TRBJ2-1, with D hard to call. Germline CDR1 reads SGHNT; CDR2 reads YENEEA. Trimming left V 0 bases short and J 5 bases short, with 8 bases between. The CDR3 is made up of 14 amino acids.

To note about this clonotype: The junction does not match germline at one end; this may be a read error. The CDR3 coding sequence is TGCAGTGCGATATCCAGTGCGGGAGGGATTTACGCGCAGTACTTC. It specifies CSAISSAGGIYAQYF. V and J are TRBV20-1 and TRBJ2-7, with 9 nucleotides matching TRBD2. CDR1 and CDR2 from the germline V gene are DFQATT and SNEGSKA (reference sequence). The CDR3 contains 15 residues.

This clonotype was seen more than once but under ten times. This sequence joins TRBV20-1 and TRBJ2-7, with a possible D match to TRBD2 (5 bases). The CDR3 length is 14 residues. Trimming cost V 5 bases and J 0 bases, with 14 bases left between them. Germline CDR1 reads DFQATT; CDR2 reads SNEGSKA (reference sequence). CDR3 protein: CSAPRLLSSYEQYF. CDR3 bases: TGCAGTGCTCCTAGACTATTGAGCTCCTACGAGCAGTACTTC.

In regard to this clonotype: One base away lies a much larger clone, so this may be a sequencing read error. V and J are TRBV10-3 and TRBJ2-7; D may be TRBD1 (6 bases). Trimming removed 10 bases at V and 4 bases at J, with 23 bases between. The CDR3 covers 15 residues. Germline assignment: CDR1 ENHRY and CDR2 SYGVKD. The DNA for the CDR3 is TGTGCCACCATCTCGGGACATCGGGTGCGGTACGAGCAGTACTTC. Amino acids: CATISGHRVRYEQYF.

This chain joins TRBV7-9 and TRBJ2-1, with TRBD1 identical over 7 bases. Losses at the gene ends were 5 bases for V and 0 bases for J; bases not matched to a gene: 1. Germline CDR1 and CDR2: SEHNR and FQNEAQ (reference sequence). The CDR3 consists of 14 residues. The DNA of the CDR3 is TGTGCCAGCAGCAACAGGGGCTCCTACAATGAGCAGTTCTTC. Amino acid sequence: CASSNRGSYNEQFF.

The chain uses TRBV12-5 and TRBJ2-3; possible D gene TRBD1, 6 bases. CDR1 is LGHNT and CDR2 is FRNRAP in the germline V gene. V lost 1 base and J 0 bases, leaving 14 bases between the germline ends. The length of the CDR3 is 17 residues. The CDR3 here is CASGLAIGTTSTDTQYF. The CDR3 DNA is TGTGCTAGTGGTTTGGCAATCGGGACAACTAGCACAGATACGCAGTATTTT.

The rearrangement links TRBV20-1 to TRBJ2-7; 8 bases agree with TRBD2. This CDR3 spans 11 amino acids. CDR1 is DFQATT, CDR2 SNEGSKA, per germline (reference sequence). V was clipped by 3 bases and J by 7 bases; unmatched bases: 2. CDR3 bases: TGCAGTGCTAGGTCTAGCGGGGAGCAGTACTTC. Translated: CSARSSGEQYF.

The rearrangement uses TRBV6-5 and TRBJ2-3; TRBD2 might be the D (6 bases). V was pared by 4 bases and J by 2 bases, with 10 bases between. Germline assignment: CDR1 MNHEY and CDR2 SVGAGI. The length of the CDR3 is 14 residues. CDR3: CASSWEVTTDTQYF. CDR3 nucleotide sequence: TGTGCCAGCAGTTGGGAGGTCACCACAGATACGCAGTATTTT.

The CDR3 here is CASSEALRADTQYF. The CDR3 DNA sequence: TGTGCCAGCAGTGAAGCGCTTCGCGCAGATACGCAGTATTTT. The chain links TRBV2 to TRBJ2-3; D not certain. Germline CDR1 and CDR2: SNHLY and FYNNEI. The V end lost 0 bases, the J end lost 4 bases, and 8 bases lay between the germline ends. This CDR3 has 14 amino acids.

Here the CDR3 reads CASSPKAGGPGDTQYF. CDR3 DNA sequence: TGTGCCAGCTCACCAAAAGCGGGAGGGCCGGGAGATACGCAGTATTTT. The V gene is TRBV18, the J gene TRBJ2-3; 10 positions match TRBD2. Germline CDR1 KGHSH, CDR2 LQKENI. With V trimmed by 2 bases and J by 5 bases, 7 bases remained unmatched. The CDR3 has 16 residues.

CDR3 DNA sequence: TGCGCCAGCAGCTACTGGACTAGCGGGAGGATAACAGAGACCCAGTACTTC. It translates to CASSYWTSGRITETQYF. The J gene is TRBJ2-7, the V gene TRBV5-1, with 14 bases that match TRBD2. The J call may be wrong; the DNA end is better matched by TRBJ2-5. This CDR3 has 17 amino acids. Germline V gene sequence: CDR1 SGHRS, CDR2 YFSETQ.

The V and J genes are TRBV20-1 and TRBJ1-2, with no clear D. V gave up 3 bases and J gave up 2 bases, with 7 bases separating them. The CDR3 spans 12 residues. The germline CDR1 and CDR2 sequences are DFQATT and SNEGSKA (reference sequence). The CDR3 sequence: CSASRGNYGYTF. CDR3 in DNA: TGCAGTGCTAGCCGGGGAAACTATGGCTACACCTTC.

The chain is built from TRBV5-6 and TRBJ2-3; 8 bases line up with TRBD2. The V gene end was trimmed by 0 bases and the J gene end by 2 bases; junction bases not matched to a gene: 2. The CDR3 runs to 15 residues. In germline, CDR1 is SGHDT, CDR2 YYEEEE. Here the CDR3 DNA reads TGTGCCAGCAGCTTGGAACTAGCGGCCACAGATACGCAGTATTTT. Amino acid sequence: CASSLELAATDTQYF.

The rearrangement uses TRBV3-1 and TRBJ2-5; no clear D gene. The J call may be faulty, since TRBJ2-7 better matches the DNA end. Germline V CDR1 and CDR2: LGHDT, YNNKEL (reference sequence). The CDR3 extends over 12 amino acids. This CDR3 reads CASSQDRAEQYF. In nucleotides, the CDR3 is TGTGCCAGCAGCCAAGATCGGGCCGAGCAGTACTTC.

V is TRBV7-3 and J is TRBJ2-7; D is perhaps TRBD2 (6 bases). The CDR3 covers 16 residues. Trimming removed 2 bases from V and 0 bases from J, with 14 bases in between. Looked up from germline, CDR1 is SGHTA and CDR2 is FQGTGA. The CDR3 sequence: CASSLGGGKSSYEQYF. Written as DNA, the CDR3 is TGTGCCAGCAGCTTAGGTGGAGGGAAGAGCTCCTACGAGCAGTACTTC.

This chain joins TRBV28 and TRBJ2-1; 7 nucleotides line up with TRBD1. The germline V gene has CDR1 MDHEN and CDR2 SYDVKM. CDR3 length equals 16 residues. Germline trimming cut 3 bases from V and 2 bases from J; bases unmatched to any gene: 7. Written as DNA, the CDR3 is TGTGCCAGCAGTTTGACCCAAGGGACAGCCTACAATGAGCAGTTCTTC. Amino acids: CASSLTQGTAYNEQFF.

This clonotype was seen a handful of times. At one end, the junction sequence differs from germline, possibly due to a read error. The V call is TRBV12-3 or TRBV12-4, the J call TRBJ2-1, with D hard to call. This CDR3 region has 13 residues. This CDR3 reads CASSLAENNEQFF. The CDR3 DNA follows: TGCGCCAGCAGCTTGGCGGAGAACAATGAGCAGTTCTTC.

CDR3 residues: CASSPDIGEQYF. The CDR3 region has the DNA TGTGCCAGCAGTCCCGATATTGGGGAGCAGTACTTC. The chain employs TRBV12-3 or TRBV12-4 and TRBJ2-7; D remains ambiguous. CDR3 length: 12 amino acids. Trimming took 5 bases from V and 7 from J, leaving 12 bases between them.

The V and J genes are TRBV12-3 or TRBV12-4 and TRBJ1-5; D is perhaps TRBD1 (5 bases). The V gene lost 0 bases and the J gene lost 6 bases, with 15 bases spanning the gap. This CDR3 comprises 16 residues. The chain's CDR3 is CASSLALGGFSQPQHF. In DNA, the CDR3 is TGTGCCAGCAGTTTAGCTTTGGGGGGGTTCAGTCAGCCCCAGCATTTT.

The chain combines TRBV6-1 with TRBJ2-5, with 7 bases matching TRBD1. The end of the DNA fits TRBJ2-7 better, so the J call may be wrong. This CDR3 is built from 17 residues. CDR1 is MNHNS, CDR2 SASEGT, per germline. CDR3 bases: TGTGCCAGCAGTGAAGCTTTTGGAGGAAGGGGGCTAGGCGAGCAGTACTTC. It encodes CASSEAFGGRGLGEQYF.

The chain employs TRBV5-1 and TRBJ2-3, with D maybe TRBD2 (6 bases). CDR1 is SGHRS, CDR2 YFSETQ, per germline. V lost 1 base to trimming and J lost 11 bases, with 23 bases between them. The CDR3 has 16 residues. In nucleotides, the CDR3 is TGCGCCAGCAGCTTGCTGGAGGGAGGAATTTACGGGTTGCAGTATTTT. Amino acid sequence: CASSLLEGGIYGLQYF.

V usage is TRBV20-1 and J usage is TRBJ2-3; no clear D gene. V lost 5 bases and J lost 4, with 10 bases in between. Germline V gene data show CDR1 as DFQATT and CDR2 as SNEGSKA (reference sequence). The CDR3 has 12 amino acids. CDR3: CSAHFGADTQYF. The CDR3 DNA reads as TGCAGTGCTCATTTTGGAGCAGATACGCAGTATTTT.

The genes are TRBV7-9 and TRBJ2-4; the D gene is possibly TRBD2 (5 bases). V shed 0 bases and J shed 9 bases, with 9 bases lying between them. CDR1 is SEHNR, CDR2 FQNEAQ, per germline (reference sequence). The CDR3 is 13 amino acids. The CDR3 DNA sequence: TGTGCCAGCAGCTTAGCTGCGGGTATCATTCAGTACTTC. It specifies CASSLAAGIIQYF.

This clonotype was recorded once. J is TRBJ2-1 and V is TRBV5-1; the D gene is possibly TRBD2 (6 bases). Per the germline V gene, CDR1 is SGHRS and CDR2 is YFSETQ. The CDR3 is 14 residues long. V lost 3 bases and J lost 9, with 16 bases in between. In nucleotides, the CDR3 is TGCGCCAGCAGCTGGGGACTCTCACTCGGTGAGCAGTTCTTC. This codes for CASSWGLSLGEQFF.